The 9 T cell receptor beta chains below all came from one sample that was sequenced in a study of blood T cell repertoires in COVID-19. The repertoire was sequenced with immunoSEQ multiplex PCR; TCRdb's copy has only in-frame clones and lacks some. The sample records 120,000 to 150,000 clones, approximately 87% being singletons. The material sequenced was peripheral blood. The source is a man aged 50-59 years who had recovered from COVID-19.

The chain's CDR3 is CASSQIGSTDTQYF. The DNA for the CDR3 is TGCGCCAGCAGCCAAATTGGTAGTACGGATACGCAGTATTTT. J is TRBJ2-3 and V is TRBV4-1; D call uncertain. Trimming pared 2 bases from V and 6 bases from J, leaving 12 bases between. CDR1 and CDR2 (germline): MGHRA, YSYEKL. The CDR3 runs 14 residues.

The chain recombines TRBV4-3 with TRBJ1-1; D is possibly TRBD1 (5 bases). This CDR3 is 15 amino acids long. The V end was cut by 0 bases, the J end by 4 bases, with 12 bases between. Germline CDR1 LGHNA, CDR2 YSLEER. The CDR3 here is CASSQEKGLGTEAFF. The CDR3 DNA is TGCGCCAGCAGCCAAGAAAAGGGGCTGGGCACTGAAGCTTTCTTT.

CDR3 residues: CASSLAVRSTDTQYF. CDR3 sequence (DNA): TGCGCCAGCAGCTTGGCCGTCAGGTCCACAGATACGCAGTATTTT. The chain is built from TRBV5-1 and TRBJ2-3; D ambiguous. Trimming removed 0 bases from V and 2 bases from J, with 10 bases in between. CDR1 and CDR2 from the germline V gene are SGHRS and YFSETQ. This CDR3 is 15 amino acids long.

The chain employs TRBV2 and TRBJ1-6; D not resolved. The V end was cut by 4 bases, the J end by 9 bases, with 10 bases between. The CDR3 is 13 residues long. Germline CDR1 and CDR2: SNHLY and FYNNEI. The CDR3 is CASSVGMGSPLHF. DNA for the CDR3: TGTGCCAGCAGTGTGGGCATGGGTTCACCCCTCCACTTT. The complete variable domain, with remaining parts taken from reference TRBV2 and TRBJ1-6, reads EPEVTQTPSHQVTQMGQEVILRCVPISNHLYFYWYRQILGQKVEFLVSFYNNEISEKSEIFDDQFSVERPDGSNFTLKIRSTKLEDSAMYFCASSVGMGSPLHFGNGTRLTVT.

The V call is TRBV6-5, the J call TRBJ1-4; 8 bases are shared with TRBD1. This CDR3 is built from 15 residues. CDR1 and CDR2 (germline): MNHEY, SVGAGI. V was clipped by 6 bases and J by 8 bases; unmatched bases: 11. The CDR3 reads CASRDPQGAGEKLFF. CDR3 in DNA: TGTGCCAGCAGAGATCCTCAGGGGGCTGGAGAAAAACTGTTTTTT.

Written as DNA, the CDR3 is TGCGCCAGCAGCCAAGGACAGGGGTTCACTGAAGCTTTCTTT. Protein sequence: CASSQGQGFTEAFF. This chain connects TRBV4-3 to TRBJ1-1; 8 nucleotides align to TRBD1. The germline CDR1 and CDR2 sequences are LGHNA and YSLEER. The CDR3 has 14 residues. V lost 1 base to trimming and J lost 4 bases; unmatched junction nucleotides: 2.

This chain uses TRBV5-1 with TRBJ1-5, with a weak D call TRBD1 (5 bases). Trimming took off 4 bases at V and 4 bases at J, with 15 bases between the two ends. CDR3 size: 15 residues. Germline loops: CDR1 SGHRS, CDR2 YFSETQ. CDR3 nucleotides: TGCGCCAGCAGCCGGGGGGACGGTCTTAATCAGCCCCAGCATTTT. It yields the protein CASSRGDGLNQPQHF. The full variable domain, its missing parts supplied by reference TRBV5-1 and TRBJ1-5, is KAGVTQTPRYLIKTRGQQVTLSCSPISGHRSVSWYQQTPGQGLQFLFEYFSETQRNKGNFPGRFSGRQFSNSRSEMNVSTLELGDSALYLCASSRGDGLNQPQHFGDGTRLSIL.

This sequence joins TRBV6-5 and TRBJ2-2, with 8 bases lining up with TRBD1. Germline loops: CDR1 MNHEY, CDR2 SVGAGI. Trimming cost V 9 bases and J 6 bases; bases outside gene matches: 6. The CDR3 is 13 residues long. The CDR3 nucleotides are TGTGCCAGTCGACAGGGGTTGGCCGGGGAGCTGTTTTTT. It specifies CASRQGLAGELFF.

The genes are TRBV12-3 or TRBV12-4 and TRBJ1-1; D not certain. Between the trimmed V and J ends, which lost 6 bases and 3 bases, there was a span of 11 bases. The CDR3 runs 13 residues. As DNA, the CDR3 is TGTGCCAGCAGCCGAGCGGCCGACACTGAAGCTTTCTTT. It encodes CASSRAADTEAFF.